These T cell receptor beta chains were read from a single sample in a study of blood T cells in healthy people across ages. TCRdb independently ran MiXCR on the 5' RACE reads; one entry per CDR3 protein. The sample contains 1.5 million to 1.9 million distinct CDR3 sequences, approximately 42% of which appear only once. Material for sequencing was blood. Receptors were obtained from a young woman in good health. CDR3s include the opening cysteine and the closing phenylalanine or tryptophan.

V: TRBV29-1
CDR3: CSVTVSSTDTQYF

V: TRBV6-2/TRBV6-3
CDR3: CASRTSVPNTGELFF

V: TRBV3-1
CDR3: CASSQMNTEAFF

V: TRBV5-1
CDR3: CASCLRQWGETQYF

V: TRBV7-2
CDR3: CASSVTGTGALWQYF

V: TRBV7-8
CDR3: CASNPKGSNYEQYF

V: TRBV2
CDR3: CASSKDRATKNIQYF

V: TRBV4-1
CDR3: CASSHPRDGLRYEQYF

V: TRBV6-6
CDR3: CASTPHSNQPQYF

V: TRBV20-1
CDR3: CSAVRDRSGYEQYF

V: TRBV4-3
CDR3: CASSQRQGGFYGYTF

V: TRBV27
CDR3: CASSLVGTPYNEQFF

V: TRBV28
CDR3: CASSLFPRYGYTF

V: TRBV20-1
CDR3: CSAPSPNFYELYF

V: TRBV4-3
CDR3: CASSPGHLNEQYF

V: TRBV4-2
CDR3: CASSQDGAGGPNEQFF

V: TRBV7-9
CDR3: CASSDGTGDGYTF

V: TRBV9
CDR3: CASSAPSESSYNEQFF

V: TRBV12-3/TRBV12-4
CDR3: CASTGDIKPYEQYF

V: TRBV2
CDR3: CASSEAPGLAGGQNIQYF